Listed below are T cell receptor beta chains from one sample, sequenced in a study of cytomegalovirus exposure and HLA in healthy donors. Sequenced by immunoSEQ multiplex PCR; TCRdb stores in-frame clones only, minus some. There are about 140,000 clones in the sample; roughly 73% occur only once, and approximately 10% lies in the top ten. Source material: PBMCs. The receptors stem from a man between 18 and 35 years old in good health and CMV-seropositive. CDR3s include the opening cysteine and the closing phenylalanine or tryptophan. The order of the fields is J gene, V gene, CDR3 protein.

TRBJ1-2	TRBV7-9	CASSPLGGSGILMSGYTF
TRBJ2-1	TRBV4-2	CASSQERQLAGYYNEQFF
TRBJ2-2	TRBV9	CASSVDLPSGRNTGELFF
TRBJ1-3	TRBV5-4	CASSFGGAPGNTIYF
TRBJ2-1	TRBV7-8	CASSFSGTSGSYAYNEQFF
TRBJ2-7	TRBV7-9	CASSRTSGRVEQYF
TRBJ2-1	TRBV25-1	CASKRETYNEQFF
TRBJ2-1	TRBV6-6	CASSYPGVAGNNEQFF
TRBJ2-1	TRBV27	CASSFRGSTSEQFF
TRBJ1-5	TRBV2	CASRPSLALQPQHF
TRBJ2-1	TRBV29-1	CSVAVDRNEQFF
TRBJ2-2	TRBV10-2	CASSVAPNTGELFF
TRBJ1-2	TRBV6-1	CASSESRSYGYTF
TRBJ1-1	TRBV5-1	CASRPGGGVGTEAFF
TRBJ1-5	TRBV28	CASSVLTVSGQPQHF
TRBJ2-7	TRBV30	CAWTRDRGREQYF
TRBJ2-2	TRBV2	CASNREANTGELFF
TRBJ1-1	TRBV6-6	CASSYEGARTEAFF
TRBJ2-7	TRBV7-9	CSSSLAGAEQYF
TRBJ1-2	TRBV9	CASSAARVGVYGYTF
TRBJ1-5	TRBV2	CASTGGWDNQPQHF
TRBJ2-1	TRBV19	CASSIPPDKEFF
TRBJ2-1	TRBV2	CASRSDSAGEQFF
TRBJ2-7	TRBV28	CASSSTRVVSYEQYF
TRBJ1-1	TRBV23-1	CASSQVRGITEAFF
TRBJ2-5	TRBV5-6	CASSLQGVQETQYF
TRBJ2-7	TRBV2	CASSSQVAGGGGFLTYEQYF
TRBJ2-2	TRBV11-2	CASSLEQRLRTGELFF
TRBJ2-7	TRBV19	CASSFRIAGVTYEQYF
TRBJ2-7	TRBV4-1	CASSQRLAYEQYF
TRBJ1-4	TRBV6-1	CASRGQGDEKLFF
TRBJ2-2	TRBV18	CASSQQNTGELFF
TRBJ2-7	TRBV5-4	CASSLGQGVIYEQYF
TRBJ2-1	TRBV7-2	CASSLGGRYNEQFF
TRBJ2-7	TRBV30	CAWSGLREIYEQYF
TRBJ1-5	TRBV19	CASSTTGPSYSNQPQHF